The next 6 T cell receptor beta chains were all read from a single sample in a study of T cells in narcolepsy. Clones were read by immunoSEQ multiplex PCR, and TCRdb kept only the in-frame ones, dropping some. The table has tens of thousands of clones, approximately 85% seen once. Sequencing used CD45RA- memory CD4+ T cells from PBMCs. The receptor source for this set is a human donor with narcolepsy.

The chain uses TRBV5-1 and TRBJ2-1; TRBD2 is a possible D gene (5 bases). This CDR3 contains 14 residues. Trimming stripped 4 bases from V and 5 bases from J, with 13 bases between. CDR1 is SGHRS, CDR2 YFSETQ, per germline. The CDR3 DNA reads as TGCGCCAGCAGCCCACTTGAGGGCCACAATGAGCAGTTCTTC. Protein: CASSPLEGHNEQFF.

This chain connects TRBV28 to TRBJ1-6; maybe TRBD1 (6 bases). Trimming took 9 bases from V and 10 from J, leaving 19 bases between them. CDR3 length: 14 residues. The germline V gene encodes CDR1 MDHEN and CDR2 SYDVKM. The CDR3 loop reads CASRGGALHSPLHF. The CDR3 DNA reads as TGTGCCAGTCGAGGGGGGGCCCTACACTCACCCCTCCACTTT.

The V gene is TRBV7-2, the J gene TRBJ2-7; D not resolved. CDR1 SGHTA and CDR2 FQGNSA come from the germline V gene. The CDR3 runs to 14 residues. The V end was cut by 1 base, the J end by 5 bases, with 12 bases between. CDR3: CASSLVTALDEQYF. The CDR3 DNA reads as TGTGCCAGCAGCTTAGTAACAGCTCTTGACGAGCAGTACTTC. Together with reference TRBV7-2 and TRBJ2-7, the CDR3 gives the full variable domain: GAGVSQSPSNKVTEKGKDVELRCDPISGHTALYWYRQSLGQGLEFLIYFQGNSAPDKSGLPSDRFSAERTGGSVSTLTIQRTQQEDSAVYLCASSLVTALDEQYFGPGTRLTVT.

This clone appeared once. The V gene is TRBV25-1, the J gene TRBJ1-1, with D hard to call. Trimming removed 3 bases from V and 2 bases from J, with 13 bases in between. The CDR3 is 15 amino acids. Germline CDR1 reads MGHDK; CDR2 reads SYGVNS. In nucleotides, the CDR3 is TGTGCCAGCAGTGAGCTGGGCCCACTCAACACTGAAGCTTTCTTT. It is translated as CASSELGPLNTEAFF.

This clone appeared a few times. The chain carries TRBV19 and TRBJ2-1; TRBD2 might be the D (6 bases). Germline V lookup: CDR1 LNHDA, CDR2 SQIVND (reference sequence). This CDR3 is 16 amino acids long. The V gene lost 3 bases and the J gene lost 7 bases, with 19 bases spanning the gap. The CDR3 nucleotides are TGTGCCAGTAGTATTACCGGGAGCCTTAGGGGAAATGAGCAGTTCTTC. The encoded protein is CASSITGSLRGNEQFF. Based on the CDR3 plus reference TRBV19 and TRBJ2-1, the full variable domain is DGGITQSPKYLFRKEGQNVTLSCEQNLNHDAMYWYRQDPGQGLRLIYYSQIVNDFQKGDIAEGYSVSREKKESFPLTVTSAQKNPTAFYLCASSITGSLRGNEQFFGPGTRLTVL.

The CDR3 coding sequence is TGTGCCAGCAGCTTATTTAATGGCTACACCTTC. This gives the protein CASSLFNGYTF. The chain uses TRBV7-2 and TRBJ1-2; no reliable D call. The CDR3 is 11 amino acids. V dropped 2 bases and J dropped 6 bases, with 4 bases sitting between them. Germline values: CDR1 SGHTA, CDR2 FQGNSA.